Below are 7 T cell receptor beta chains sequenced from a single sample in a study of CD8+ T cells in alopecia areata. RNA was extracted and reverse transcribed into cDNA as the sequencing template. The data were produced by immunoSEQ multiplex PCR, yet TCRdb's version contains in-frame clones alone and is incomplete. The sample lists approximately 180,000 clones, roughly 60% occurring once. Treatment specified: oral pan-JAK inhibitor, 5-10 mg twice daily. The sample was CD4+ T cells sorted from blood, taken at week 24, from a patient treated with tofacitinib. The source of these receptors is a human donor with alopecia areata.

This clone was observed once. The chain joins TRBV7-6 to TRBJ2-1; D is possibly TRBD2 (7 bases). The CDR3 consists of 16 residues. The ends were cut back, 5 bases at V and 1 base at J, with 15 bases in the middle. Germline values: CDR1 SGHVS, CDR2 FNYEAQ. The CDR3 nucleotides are TGTGCCAGCAGCCCCAGAGGGGGGGGGTCCTACAATGAGCAGTTCTTC. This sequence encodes CASSPRGGGSYNEQFF.

The CDR3 sequence is CASSQVPGARNTEAFF. In DNA, the CDR3 is TGCGCCAGCAGCCAAGTCCCGGGGGCGCGGAACACTGAAGCTTTCTTT. The rearrangement uses TRBV4-1 and TRBJ1-1; TRBD1 is a possible D gene (6 bases). CDR1 MGHRA and CDR2 YSYEKL come from the germline V gene. The V end was cut by 1 base, the J end by 1 base, with 13 bases between. CDR3 size: 16 residues.

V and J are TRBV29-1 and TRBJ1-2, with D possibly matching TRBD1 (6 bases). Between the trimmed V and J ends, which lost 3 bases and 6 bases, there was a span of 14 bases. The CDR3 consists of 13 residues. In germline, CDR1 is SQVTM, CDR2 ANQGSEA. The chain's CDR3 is CSVEVSGVHGYTF. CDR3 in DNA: TGCAGCGTTGAGGTGTCAGGGGTACATGGCTACACCTTC.

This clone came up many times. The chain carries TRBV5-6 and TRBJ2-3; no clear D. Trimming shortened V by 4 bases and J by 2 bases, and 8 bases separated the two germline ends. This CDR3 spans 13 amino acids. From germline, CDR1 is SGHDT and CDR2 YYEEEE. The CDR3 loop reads CASSHRHTDTQYF. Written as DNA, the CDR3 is TGTGCCAGCAGCCACCGCCACACAGATACGCAGTATTTT.

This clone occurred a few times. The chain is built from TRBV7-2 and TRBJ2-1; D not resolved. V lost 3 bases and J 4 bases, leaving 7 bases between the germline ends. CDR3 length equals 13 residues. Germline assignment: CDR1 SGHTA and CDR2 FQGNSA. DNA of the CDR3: TGTGCCAGCAGCTTTGGACGTTACAATGAGCAGTTCTTC. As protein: CASSFGRYNEQFF.

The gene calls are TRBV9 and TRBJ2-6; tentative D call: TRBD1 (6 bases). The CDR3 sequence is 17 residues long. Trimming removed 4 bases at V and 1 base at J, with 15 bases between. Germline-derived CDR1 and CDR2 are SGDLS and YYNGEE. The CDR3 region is CASSPRGSSSGANVLTF. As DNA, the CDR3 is TGTGCCAGCAGCCCCAGGGGTAGTAGTTCTGGGGCCAACGTCCTGACTTTC.

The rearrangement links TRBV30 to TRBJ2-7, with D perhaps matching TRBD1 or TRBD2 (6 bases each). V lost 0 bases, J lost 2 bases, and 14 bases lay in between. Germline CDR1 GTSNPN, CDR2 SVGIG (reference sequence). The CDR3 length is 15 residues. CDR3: CAWSVTGASAYEQYF. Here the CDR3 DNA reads TGTGCCTGGAGTGTAACGGGGGCGTCAGCCTACGAGCAGTACTTC.